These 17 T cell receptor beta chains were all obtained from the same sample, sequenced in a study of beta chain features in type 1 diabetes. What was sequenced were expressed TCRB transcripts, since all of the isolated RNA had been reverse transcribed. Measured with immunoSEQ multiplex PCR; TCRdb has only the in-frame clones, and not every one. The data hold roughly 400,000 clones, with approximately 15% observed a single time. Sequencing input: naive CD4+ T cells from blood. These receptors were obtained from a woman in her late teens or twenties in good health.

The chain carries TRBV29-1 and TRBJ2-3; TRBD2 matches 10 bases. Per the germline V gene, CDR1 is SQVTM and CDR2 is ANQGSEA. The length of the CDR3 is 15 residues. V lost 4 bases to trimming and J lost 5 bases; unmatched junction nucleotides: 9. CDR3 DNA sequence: TGCAGCGTTGGGACTAGCGGTTATGGTGGAGATACGCAGTATTTT. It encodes CSVGTSGYGGDTQYF.

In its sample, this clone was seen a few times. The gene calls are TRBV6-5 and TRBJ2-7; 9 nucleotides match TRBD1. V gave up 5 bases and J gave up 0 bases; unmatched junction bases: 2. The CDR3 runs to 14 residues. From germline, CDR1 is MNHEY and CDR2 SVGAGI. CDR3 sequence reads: CASSRQGVSYEQYF. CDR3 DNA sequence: TGTGCCAGCAGTCGACAGGGGGTCTCCTACGAGCAGTACTTC.

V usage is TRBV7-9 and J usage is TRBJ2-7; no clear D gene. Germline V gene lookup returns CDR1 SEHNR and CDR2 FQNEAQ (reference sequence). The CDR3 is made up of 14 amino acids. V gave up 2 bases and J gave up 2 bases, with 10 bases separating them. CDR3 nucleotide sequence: TGTGCCAGCAGCTTAATTTCCGGTACCTACGAGCAGTACTTC. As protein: CASSLISGTYEQYF.

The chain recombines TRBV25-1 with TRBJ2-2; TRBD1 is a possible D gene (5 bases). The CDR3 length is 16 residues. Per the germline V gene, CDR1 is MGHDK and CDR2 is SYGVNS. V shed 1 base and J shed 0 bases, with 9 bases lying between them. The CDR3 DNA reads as TGTGCCAGCAGTGAATTGGACACCTCGAACACCGGGGAGCTGTTTTTT. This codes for CASSELDTSNTGELFF.

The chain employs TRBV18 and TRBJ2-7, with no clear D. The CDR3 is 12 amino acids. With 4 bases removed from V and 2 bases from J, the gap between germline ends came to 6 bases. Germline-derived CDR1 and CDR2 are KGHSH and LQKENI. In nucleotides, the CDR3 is TGTGCCAGCTCACTGAGGACCTACGAGCAGTACTTC. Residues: CASSLRTYEQYF. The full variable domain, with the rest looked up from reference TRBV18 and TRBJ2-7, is NAGVMQNPRHLVRRRGQEARLRCSPMKGHSHVYWYRQLPEEGLKFMVYLQKENIIDESGMPKERFSAEFPKEGPSILRIQQVVRGDSAAYFCASSLRTYEQYFGPGTRLTVT.

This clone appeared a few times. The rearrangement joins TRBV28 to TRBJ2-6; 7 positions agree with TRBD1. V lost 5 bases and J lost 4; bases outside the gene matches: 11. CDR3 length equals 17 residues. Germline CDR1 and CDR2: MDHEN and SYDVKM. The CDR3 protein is CASSPRQGSGGANVLTF. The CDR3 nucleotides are TGTGCCAGCAGTCCTCGACAGGGTTCGGGCGGGGCCAACGTCCTGACTTTC.

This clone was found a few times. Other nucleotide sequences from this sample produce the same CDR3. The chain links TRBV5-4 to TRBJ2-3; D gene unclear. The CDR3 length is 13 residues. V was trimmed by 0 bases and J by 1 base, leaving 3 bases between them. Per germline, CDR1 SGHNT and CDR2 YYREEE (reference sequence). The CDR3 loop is CASSLAGTDTQYF. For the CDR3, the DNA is TGTGCCAGCAGCTTGGCAGGCACAGATACGCAGTATTTT.

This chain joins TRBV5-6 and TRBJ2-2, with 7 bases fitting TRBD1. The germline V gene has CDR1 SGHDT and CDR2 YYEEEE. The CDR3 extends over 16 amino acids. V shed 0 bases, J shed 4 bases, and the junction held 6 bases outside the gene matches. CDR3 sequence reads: CASSLGWTGLTGELFF. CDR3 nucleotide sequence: TGTGCCAGCAGCTTGGGATGGACAGGACTCACCGGGGAGCTGTTTTTT.

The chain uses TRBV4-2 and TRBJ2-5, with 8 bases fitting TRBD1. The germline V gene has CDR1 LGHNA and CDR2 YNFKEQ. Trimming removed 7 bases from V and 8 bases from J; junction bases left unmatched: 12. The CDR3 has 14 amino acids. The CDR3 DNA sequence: TGTGCCAGCACCCCGCCAGGTGACAGGGGAACCCAGTACTTC. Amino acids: CASTPPGDRGTQYF.

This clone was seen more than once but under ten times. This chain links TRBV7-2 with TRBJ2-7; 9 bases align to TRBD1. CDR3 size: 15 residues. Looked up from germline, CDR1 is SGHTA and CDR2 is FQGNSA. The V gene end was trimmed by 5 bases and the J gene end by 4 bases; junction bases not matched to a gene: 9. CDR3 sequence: CASSVGQGPTYEQYF. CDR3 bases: TGTGCCAGCAGCGTCGGACAGGGGCCTACATACGAGCAGTACTTC.

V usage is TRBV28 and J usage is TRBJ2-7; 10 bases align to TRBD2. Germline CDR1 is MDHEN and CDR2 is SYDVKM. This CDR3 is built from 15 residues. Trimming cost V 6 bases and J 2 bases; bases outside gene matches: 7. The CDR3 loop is CASSPPGLAPYEQYF. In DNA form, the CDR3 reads TGTGCCAGCAGCCCTCCGGGACTAGCGCCCTACGAGCAGTACTTC.

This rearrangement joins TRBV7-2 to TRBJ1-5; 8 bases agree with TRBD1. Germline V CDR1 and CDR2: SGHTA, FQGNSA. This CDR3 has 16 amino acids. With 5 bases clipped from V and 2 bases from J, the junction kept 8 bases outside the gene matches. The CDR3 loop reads CASSTSTGAGNQPQHF. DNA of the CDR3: TGTGCCAGCAGCACGTCGACAGGGGCGGGCAATCAGCCCCAGCATTTT.

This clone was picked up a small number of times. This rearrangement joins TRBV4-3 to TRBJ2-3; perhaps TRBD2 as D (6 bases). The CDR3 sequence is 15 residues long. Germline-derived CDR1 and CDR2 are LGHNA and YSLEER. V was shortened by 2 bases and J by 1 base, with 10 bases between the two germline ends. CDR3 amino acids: CASSQRERGTDTQYF. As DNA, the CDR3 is TGCGCCAGCAGCCAACGGGAGAGGGGCACAGATACGCAGTATTTT.

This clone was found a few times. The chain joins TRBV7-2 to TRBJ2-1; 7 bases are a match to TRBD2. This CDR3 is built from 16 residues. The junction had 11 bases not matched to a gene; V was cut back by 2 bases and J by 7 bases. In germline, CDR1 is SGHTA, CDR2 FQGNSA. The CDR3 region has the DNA TGTGCCAGCAGCTTATTCCCCGGGAGGCTCGGGAATGAGCAGTTCTTC. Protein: CASSLFPGRLGNEQFF.

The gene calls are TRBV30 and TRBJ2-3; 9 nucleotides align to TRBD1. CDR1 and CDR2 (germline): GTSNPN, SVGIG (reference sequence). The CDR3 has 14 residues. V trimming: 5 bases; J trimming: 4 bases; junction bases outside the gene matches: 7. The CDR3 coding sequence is TGTGCCTGGGGACAGGGGATTTATTCAGATACGCAGTATTTT. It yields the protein CAWGQGIYSDTQYF.

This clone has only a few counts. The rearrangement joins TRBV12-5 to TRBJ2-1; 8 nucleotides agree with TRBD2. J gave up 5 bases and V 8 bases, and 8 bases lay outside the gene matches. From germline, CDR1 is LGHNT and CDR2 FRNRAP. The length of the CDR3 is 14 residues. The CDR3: CASSLSGRDNEQFF. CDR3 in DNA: TGTGCTAGTTCATTGAGCGGGAGAGACAATGAGCAGTTCTTC.

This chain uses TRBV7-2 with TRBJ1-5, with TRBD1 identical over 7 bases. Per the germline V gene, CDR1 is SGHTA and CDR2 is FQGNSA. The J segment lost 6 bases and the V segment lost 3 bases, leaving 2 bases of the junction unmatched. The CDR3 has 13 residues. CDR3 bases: TGTGCCAGCAGCTTCCAGGGGGGTCAGCCCCAGCATTTT. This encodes CASSFQGGQPQHF. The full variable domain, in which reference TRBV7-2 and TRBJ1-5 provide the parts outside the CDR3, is GAGVSQSPSNKVTEKGKDVELRCDPISGHTALYWYRQSLGQGLEFLIYFQGNSAPDKSGLPSDRFSAERTGGSVSTLTIQRTQQEDSAVYLCASSFQGGQPQHFGDGTRLSIL.